Detailed here is one T cell receptor beta chain. Germline CDR1 and CDR2: SGHRS and YFSETQ. The CDR3 is 15 residues long. The data originate from a study of T cells expressing NK-cell markers. TCRdb reprocessed the 5' RACE reads, with one entry per CDR3 protein and no DNA. The table lists some 500,000 distinct CDR3 sequences. The TCR was taken from a woman in her 50s in good health. Sequences were obtained from blood T cells: a sorted CD56 or NKG2C T cell subset, CD4+ or CD8+ T cells, or bulk PBMC T cells (not recorded which). The chain couples TRBV5-1 to TRBJ1-2; the TCRdb D gene call, TRBD1, has no DNA to confirm it. This chain's CDR3 is CASTLMTGGDYGYTF.